One sample yielded the 13 T cell receptor beta chains listed below, sequenced in a study of early stage breast cancer tumors. The data were produced by immunoSEQ multiplex PCR, yet TCRdb's version contains in-frame clones alone and is incomplete. The data show about 5,500 clones, approximately 70% seen once. What was sequenced was normal breast tissue next to the tumor. Source of these receptors: a person in their 60s with breast cancer.

This chain joins TRBV30 and TRBJ2-2, with D perhaps TRBD2 (5 bases). The CDR3 length is 12 residues. V lost 2 bases, J lost 6 bases, and 7 bases lay in between. Germline CDR1 and CDR2: GTSNPN and SVGIG (reference sequence). CDR3 DNA sequence: TGTGCCTGGAGTAGAGGGTCCGGGGAGCTGTTTTTT. Protein: CAWSRGSGELFF.

This chain connects TRBV5-6 to TRBJ2-1; TRBD2 aligns across 10 bases. The germline CDR1 and CDR2 sequences are SGHDT and YYEEEE. The ends lost 6 bases at V and 5 bases at J; junction bases unmatched: 8. This CDR3 spans 15 amino acids. CDR3 sequence: CASKVERGGNNEQFF. The CDR3 coding sequence is TGTGCCAGCAAAGTAGAGCGGGGGGGAAACAATGAGCAGTTCTTC.

By share of the sample, this clone is large. The chain employs TRBV2 and TRBJ1-1; 9 bases map to TRBD1. Germline V CDR1 and CDR2: SNHLY, FYNNEI. CDR3 length: 15 residues. The J segment lost 5 bases and the V segment lost 7 bases, leaving 11 bases of the junction unmatched. The CDR3 loop is CASISGTGTRTEAFF. The CDR3 coding sequence is TGTGCCAGCATCTCCGGGACAGGGACTAGAACTGAAGCTTTCTTT.

The chain uses TRBV2 and TRBJ1-3; D unresolved. V shed 0 bases and J shed 8 bases, with 11 bases lying between them. Germline values: CDR1 SNHLY, CDR2 FYNNEI. CDR3 length: 14 residues. CDR3 region: CASSEAGPRYTIYF. The CDR3 DNA reads TGTGCCAGCAGTGAAGCGGGCCCCCGGTACACCATATATTTT.

V gene TRBV19 combines with J gene TRBJ2-7, with 8 bases aligning to TRBD2. The V segment lost 4 bases and the J segment 9 bases; nucleotides outside the gene matches: 8. The CDR3 spans 13 residues. Per the germline V gene, CDR1 is LNHDA and CDR2 is SQIVND (reference sequence). The CDR3, as DNA: TGTGCCAGTAGTACACTAGCGGACCGCGGGCAGTACTTC. Its translation: CASSTLADRGQYF. The entire variable domain, with the rest obtained from reference TRBV19 and TRBJ2-7, is as follows: DGGITQSPKYLFRKEGQNVTLSCEQNLNHDAMYWYRQDPGQGLRLIYYSQIVNDFQKGDIAEGYSVSREKKESFPLTVTSAQKNPTAFYLCASSTLADRGQYFGPGTRLTVT.

The V call is TRBV28, the J call TRBJ2-1, with D possibly called TRBD1 or TRBD2 (5 bases each). The CDR3 consists of 14 residues. Germline V CDR1 and CDR2: MDHEN, SYDVKM. The V end lost 11 bases, the J end lost 2 bases, and 16 bases lay between the germline ends. The CDR3 nucleotides are TGTGCCTCCACCGGGACCCCCGCCTACAATGAGCAGTTCTTC. Translating it yields CASTGTPAYNEQFF.

This clone was observed a few times. The chain links TRBV28 to TRBJ1-6; D not resolved. V dropped 6 bases and J dropped 11 bases, with 11 bases sitting between them. This CDR3 has 12 amino acids. Germline V gene sequence: CDR1 MDHEN, CDR2 SYDVKM. The CDR3 protein is CASSRALPPLHF. Written as DNA, the CDR3 is TGTGCCAGCAGCCGGGCTTTACCACCCCTCCACTTT.

The gene calls are TRBV7-6 and TRBJ2-3; D unclear. Trimming cost V 3 bases and J 0 bases, with 1 base left between them. Germline V gives CDR1 SGHVS, CDR2 FNYEAQ. The CDR3 has 12 amino acids. The CDR3 nucleotides are TGTGCCAGCAGCTTCAGCACAGATACGCAGTATTTT. It specifies CASSFSTDTQYF.

The V call is TRBV7-9, the J call TRBJ1-1; D unresolved. This CDR3 is 14 amino acids long. V was cut by 4 bases and J by 4 bases, with 13 bases left in between. The germline CDR1 and CDR2 sequences are SEHNR and FQNEAQ (reference sequence). CDR3 residues: CASSSSTWGTEAFF. CDR3 DNA sequence: TGTGCCAGCAGCTCGAGCACTTGGGGCACTGAAGCTTTCTTT.

The V and J genes are TRBV11-2 and TRBJ1-2, with TRBD1 matching 10 bases. Germline trimming cut 5 bases from V and 7 bases from J; bases unmatched to any gene: 10. Germline assignment: CDR1 SGHAT and CDR2 FQNNGV. CDR3 length: 15 amino acids. CDR3 DNA: TGTGCCAGCAGCGCCTCCGGGACAGGGGATAGTGGCTACACCTTC. It yields the protein CASSASGTGDSGYTF.

The table lists this clone with a count of one. The chain's CDR3 is CASSIPQGSGNTIYF. Here the CDR3 DNA reads TGTGCCAGTAGTATCCCACAGGGCTCTGGAAACACCATATATTTT. This chain joins TRBV19 and TRBJ1-3, with D perhaps matching TRBD1 (6 bases). V shed 3 bases and J shed 0 bases, with 9 bases lying between them. Germline V gene lookup returns CDR1 LNHDA and CDR2 SQIVND (reference sequence). CDR3 length: 15 residues.

As concerns this clone: A read error may account for a junction end that differs from germline. This chain connects TRBV6-5 to TRBJ1-5, with no clear D. Germline V lookup: CDR1 MNHEY, CDR2 SVGAGI. The CDR3 covers 14 residues. The CDR3 here is CVSSQGGDAQPQHF. The CDR3 DNA follows: TGTGTCAGCAGCCAAGGCGGGGATGCTCAGCCCCAGCATTTT.

The genes are TRBV18 and TRBJ2-1; 10 bases map to TRBD2. This CDR3 region has 16 residues. With 2 bases clipped from V and 3 bases from J, the junction kept 4 bases outside the gene matches. Germline CDR1 reads KGHSH; CDR2 reads LQKENI. CDR3 sequence (DNA): TGTGCCAGCTCACCATACGCTAGCGGGGGCTACAATGAGCAGTTCTTC. Translated: CASSPYASGGYNEQFF.